The 21 T cell receptor beta chains listed next were all sequenced from one sample in a study of STAT5B mutations in CD4+ large granular lymphocyte leukemia (dated by TCRdb to the early 2020s). Preparation of the library involved the immunoSEQ multiplex PCR assay. TCRdb stores this immuneACCESS table with in-frame sequences only. Part of the clones is absent; in the studies checked, under half of the shortfall reflects unresolved V genes, and no reason is known for the rest. The sample table records tens of thousands of clones; roughly 79% of these occur just once. Around 3.5% of the sample comes from the top ten. Sequencing was done on a sample of CD4+ T cells from blood buffy coats. The receptors were sampled from a human donor in good health.

V usage is TRBV7-8 and J usage is TRBJ2-1, with D perhaps TRBD2 (6 bases). This CDR3 contains 15 residues. V was clipped by 3 bases and J by 2 bases, with 11 bases between them. From germline, CDR1 is SGHVS and CDR2 FQNEAQ. As DNA, the CDR3 is TGTGCCAGCAGCTTGCGGGACTTCGCCTACAATGAGCAGTTCTTC. Amino acid sequence: CASSLRDFAYNEQFF.

This clone was picked up a small number of times. The chain uses TRBV7-3 and TRBJ2-3, with 7 bases aligning to TRBD2. Losses at the gene ends were 6 bases for V and 0 bases for J; bases not matched to a gene: 12. This CDR3 is built from 17 residues. In germline, CDR1 is SGHTA, CDR2 FQGTGA. DNA for the CDR3: TGTGCCAGCAGTTCACGGCCCGGCGGGGGTAGCACAGATACGCAGTATTTT. Amino acids: CASSSRPGGGSTDTQYF.

The genes are TRBV2 and TRBJ2-3; D is undetermined. Trimming took off 7 bases at V and 0 bases at J, with 8 bases between the two ends. The germline V gene encodes CDR1 SNHLY and CDR2 FYNNEI. The CDR3 is made up of 13 amino acids. As DNA, the CDR3 is TGTGCCAGCACCGCCATAAGCACAGATACGCAGTATTTT. Encoded protein: CASTAISTDTQYF.

V and J are TRBV5-1 and TRBJ1-2, with 11 positions matching TRBD1. The CDR3 consists of 17 residues. The V gene's germline CDR1 is SGHRS and CDR2 YFSETQ. V lost 4 bases to trimming and J lost 4 bases; unmatched junction nucleotides: 12. CDR3: CASSLITPGTGGYGYTF. Written as DNA, the CDR3 is TGCGCCAGCAGCCTGATCACTCCCGGGACAGGGGGCTATGGCTACACCTTC.

J is TRBJ2-7 and V is TRBV5-4; possibly TRBD2 for D (5 bases). V lost 6 bases and J 1 base, leaving 20 bases between the germline ends. CDR1 is SGHNT, CDR2 YYREEE, per germline (reference sequence). The CDR3 contains 16 residues. CDR3 sequence: CASKIKRAPESYEQYF. For the CDR3, the DNA is TGTGCCAGCAAAATAAAGAGGGCACCCGAATCCTACGAGCAGTACTTC. The full variable domain, its missing parts supplied by reference TRBV5-4 and TRBJ2-7, is ETGVTQSPTHLIKTRGQQVTLRCSSQSGHNTVSWYQQALGQGPQFIFQYYREEENGRGNFPPRFSGLQFPNYSSELNVNALELDDSALYLCASKIKRAPESYEQYFGPGTRLTVT.

The V gene is TRBV30, the J gene TRBJ1-3; D unclear. CDR1 GTSNPN and CDR2 SVGIG come from the germline V gene (reference sequence). V lost 4 bases and J lost 0, with 7 bases in between. The CDR3 totals 13 residues. The CDR3 spells CAWTRYSGNTIYF. In DNA, the CDR3 is TGTGCCTGGACCCGATACTCTGGAAACACCATATATTTT.

On this clone: The junction does not match germline at one end; this may be a read error. The chain recombines TRBV5-5 with TRBJ1-2; the D gene is possibly TRBD1 (5 bases). Germline CDR1 reads SGHKS; CDR2 reads YYEKEE (reference sequence). The CDR3 spans 13 residues. The CDR3 nucleotides read TGTGCTAGCAGCGCGGCGGGGGGATATGGCTACACCTTC. Residues: CASSAAGGYGYTF.

The chain recombines TRBV7-2 with TRBJ2-5, with unresolved D. Germline V gene data show CDR1 as SGHTA and CDR2 as FQGNSA. This CDR3 is 14 amino acids long. V lost 1 base and J lost 2, with 8 bases in between. The DNA of the CDR3 is TGTGCCAGCAGCTTAGGGCGAGCACAAGAGACCCAGTACTTC. This codes for CASSLGRAQETQYF.

Points on this clone: One junction end disagrees with the germline gene, perhaps due to a read error. The chain joins TRBV27 to TRBJ2-1, with D uncertain. CDR3 size: 11 residues. CDR1 is MNHEY and CDR2 is SMNVEV in the germline V gene (reference sequence). CDR3 DNA sequence: TGTGCCAGCAGTTTCTACGATGAGCAGTTCTTC. As protein: CASSFYDEQFF.

V gene TRBV28 combines with J gene TRBJ2-7; D ambiguous. This CDR3 comprises 15 residues. Trimming took 4 bases from V and 5 from J, leaving 18 bases between them. The germline V gene encodes CDR1 MDHEN and CDR2 SYDVKM. The CDR3 coding sequence is TGTGCCAGCAGTTCGAAGCTCAGGTTTACCCACGAGCAGTACTTC. Translating gives CASSSKLRFTHEQYF.

Concerning this clone itself: A junction end diverges from the germline sequence, so it may reflect a read error. This chain joins TRBV11-3 and TRBJ1-1; TRBD1 matches at 7 bases. The CDR3 covers 14 residues. CDR1 and CDR2 (germline): SGHNT, YENEEA. The CDR3 loop is CVSSAGTAATGAFF. DNA of the CDR3: TGTGTCAGCAGCGCCGGGACAGCTGCTACTGGGGCTTTCTTT.

The chain recombines TRBV7-9 with TRBJ2-5, with 13 bases aligning to TRBD2. The germline V gene encodes CDR1 SEHNR and CDR2 FQNEAQ (reference sequence). Losses at the gene ends were 2 bases for V and 2 bases for J; bases not matched to a gene: 5. The CDR3 sequence is 17 residues long. The DNA of the CDR3 is TGTGCCAGCAGCTTACGGTCGGGACTAGCGGGACAAGAGACCCAGTACTTC. It codes for CASSLRSGLAGQETQYF. Looking up the rest from reference TRBV7-9 and TRBJ2-5 gives the full variable domain: DTGVSQNPRHKITKRGQNVTFRCDPISEHNRLYWYRQTLGQGPEFLTYFQNEAQLEKSRLLSDRFSAERPKGSFSTLEIQRTEQGDSAMYLCASSLRSGLAGQETQYFGPGTRLLVL.

This clone has only one observation. The CDR3 sequence is CASSPTGKYQETQYF. The CDR3 DNA reads as TGTGCCAGCAGCCCCACAGGGAAGTACCAAGAGACCCAGTACTTC. The chain uses TRBV11-3 and TRBJ2-5; D perhaps matches TRBD1 (6 bases). This CDR3 spans 15 amino acids. V was pared by 5 bases and J by 0 bases, with 13 bases between. Germline lookup yields CDR1 SGHNT and CDR2 YENEEA.

The rearrangement links TRBV19 to TRBJ2-7; either TRBD1 or TRBD2 may supply D (5 bases each). The germline V and J ends were trimmed by 8 bases and 3 bases, with 14 bases remaining between them. This CDR3 has 13 amino acids. Germline values: CDR1 LNHDA, CDR2 SQIVND (reference sequence). CDR3 DNA sequence: TGTGCCAGTGGCCCTGGGGGTCACTACGAGCAGTACTTC. The encoded protein is CASGPGGHYEQYF. Based on the CDR3 plus reference TRBV19 and TRBJ2-7, the full variable domain is DGGITQSPKYLFRKEGQNVTLSCEQNLNHDAMYWYRQDPGQGLRLIYYSQIVNDFQKGDIAEGYSVSREKKESFPLTVTSAQKNPTAFYLCASGPGGHYEQYFGPGTRLTVT.

The chain employs TRBV10-3 and TRBJ1-1; 8 bases are shared with TRBD1. Germline trimming cut 3 bases from V and 4 bases from J; bases unmatched to any gene: 1. Germline V CDR1 and CDR2: ENHRY, SYGVKD. The CDR3 spans 13 residues. The CDR3 bases are TGTGCCATCAGTGACACAGGGGGCACTGAAGCTTTCTTT. It is translated as CAISDTGGTEAFF.

This clone was observed a few times. The gene calls are TRBV10-3 and TRBJ1-1; 7 positions agree with TRBD1. The CDR3 is 14 amino acids. Per the germline V gene, CDR1 is ENHRY and CDR2 is SYGVKD. Trimming removed 0 bases from V and 4 bases from J; junction bases left unmatched: 2. CDR3 in amino acids: CAISESPGGTEAFF. DNA of the CDR3: TGTGCCATCAGTGAGTCACCAGGGGGCACTGAAGCTTTCTTT.

This clone was seen just once. The V call is TRBV4-1, the J call TRBJ2-2; 9 bases are a match to TRBD1. The CDR3 is made up of 17 amino acids. Trimming took 6 bases from V and 1 from J; bases not matched to a gene: 9. Germline CDR1 and CDR2: MGHRA and YSYEKL. CDR3 amino acids: CASSPTGTGRNTGELFF. As DNA, the CDR3 is TGCGCCAGCAGTCCAACCGGGACAGGGAGGAACACCGGGGAGCTGTTTTTT.

The sample holds one count of this clone. The rearrangement uses TRBV5-4 and TRBJ2-1; the D gene could be TRBD1 or TRBD2 (5 bases each). Germline CDR1 reads SGHNT; CDR2 reads YYREEE (reference sequence). The CDR3 spans 13 residues. Trimming removed 6 bases at V and 9 bases at J, with 16 bases between. The CDR3 reads CASIGTLIGEQFF. In DNA form, the CDR3 reads TGTGCCAGCATCGGGACCTTGATCGGTGAGCAGTTCTTC.

In its sample, this clone was seen a few times. The chain recombines TRBV16 with TRBJ1-2, with no clear D. From germline, CDR1 is KGHSY and CDR2 FQNENV. Trimming pared 2 bases from V and 4 bases from J, leaving 11 bases between. There are 14 residues in the CDR3. The CDR3 protein is CASSQGWEAYGYTF. In DNA form, the CDR3 reads TGTGCCAGCAGCCAAGGGTGGGAGGCCTATGGCTACACCTTC.

Only one count was recorded for this clone. The chain couples TRBV19 to TRBJ2-1; D is possibly TRBD1 (6 bases). The CDR3 runs to 12 residues. Germline V lookup: CDR1 LNHDA, CDR2 SQIVND (reference sequence). Trimming pared 7 bases from V and 4 bases from J, leaving 8 bases between. The CDR3 nucleotides read TGTGCCAGTACCAGGGGTTACAATGAGCAGTTCTTC. The encoded protein is CASTRGYNEQFF.

The chain combines TRBV7-2 with TRBJ2-5, with D perhaps matching TRBD2 (5 bases). CDR1 is SGHTA and CDR2 is FQGNSA in the germline V gene. The CDR3 has 14 amino acids. The ends were cut back, 2 bases at V and 5 bases at J, with 12 bases in the middle. The CDR3 bases are TGTGCCAGCAGCTTATCCCCTAGAGGGGAGACCCAGTACTTC. Protein: CASSLSPRGETQYF.